This paragraph reports one T cell receptor (beta chain). Its antigen is not known. The record originates from a study of cytomegalovirus exposure and HLA in healthy donors. Study results and limitations: In a later analysis, TCR beta V- and J-gene trimming showed a link to a missense DCLRE1C variant.

PCR primers comprised 60 Vbeta and 13 Jbeta primers. The protocol was immunoSEQ multiplex PCR, while the TCRdb copy is restricted to in-frame clones and leaves out a portion. There are about 160,000 clones in the sample; around 74% occur only once, and under 2.5% lies in the top ten. The V and J ends lost 5 bases and 5 bases, in that order; junction bases with no gene match: 15. The length of the CDR3 is 16 residues. The germline CDR1 and CDR2 sequences are SEHNR and FQNEAQ (reference sequence). V gene TRBV7-9 combines with J gene TRBJ2-7, with 7 bases fitting TRBD1. Sequencing was performed on PBMCs. The TCR was taken from a female donor in good health and CMV-seronegative. The CDR3 region has the DNA TGTGCCAGCAGCCAGGTTACAGGGGCAGTAGAACACGAGCAGTACTTC. This translates into CASSQVTGAVEHEQYF.